These 5 T cell receptor beta chains share one sample of origin, sequenced in a study of blood T cell repertoires in COVID-19. TCRdb's table, derived via immunoSEQ multiplex PCR, lists solely in-frame clones and lacks some. In the table there are around 210,000 clones, 85% of which are singletons. The sample consisted of peripheral blood. Source of these receptors: a man aged 60 to 69 with COVID-19, enrolled during active disease.

This chain uses TRBV27 with TRBJ2-1, with 7 bases that match TRBD1. The germline V gene encodes CDR1 MNHEY and CDR2 SMNVEV (reference sequence). J gave up 2 bases and V 3 bases, and 4 bases lay outside the gene matches. This CDR3 has 15 residues. CDR3 region: CASSFEQGAYNEQFF. The CDR3 DNA follows: TGTGCCAGCAGTTTCGAGCAGGGGGCCTACAATGAGCAGTTCTTC.

The chain has TRBV19 and TRBJ1-1; a possible D gene is TRBD1 (6 bases). Per germline, CDR1 LNHDA and CDR2 SQIVND (reference sequence). Trimming cost V 7 bases and J 5 bases, with 17 bases left between them. There are 14 residues in the CDR3. CDR3 DNA sequence: TGTGCCAGTAATATGCGGGGGGCAGAAACTGAAGCTTTCTTT. This encodes CASNMRGAETEAFF.

This chain links TRBV28 with TRBJ1-2, with D possibly matching TRBD1 (6 bases). This CDR3 spans 15 amino acids. CDR1 and CDR2 from the germline V gene are MDHEN and SYDVKM. Trimming shortened V by 1 base and J by 4 bases, and 13 bases separated the two germline ends. The CDR3 DNA sequence: TGTGCCAGCAGTTTATCCCAGGACAGTCTCTATGGCTACACCTTC. This translates into CASSLSQDSLYGYTF.

J is TRBJ1-5 and V is TRBV19, with D hard to call. Trimming took 6 bases from V and 0 from J, leaving 9 bases between them. Germline CDR1 reads LNHDA; CDR2 reads SQIVND (reference sequence). This CDR3 region has 14 residues. DNA for the CDR3: TGTGCCAGTAGGGGAGGGTCTAGCAATCAGCCCCAGCATTTT. It translates to CASRGGSSNQPQHF.

This clone was observed a single time. The chain has TRBV3-1 (or the pseudogene TRBV3-2) and TRBJ1-1, with a weak D call TRBD1 (5 bases). V was pared by 1 base and J by 1 base, with 7 bases between. Germline-derived CDR1 and CDR2 are LGHDT and YNNKEL (reference sequence). The CDR3 runs to 14 residues. The CDR3 DNA sequence: TGTGCCAGCAGCCAAGTGCAGGGGAACACTGAAGCTTTCTTT. Its translation is CASSQVQGNTEAFF.